The clone carrying this T cell receptor (beta chain) occurred once. Its antigen is not identified. Every donor, a Caucasian adult, lived in Nashville, Tennessee. Unsorted samples relied on about 90 million PBMCs, which served as the source of genomic DNA. The data derive from a study of shared clonotypes between healthy human individuals. Study-level points and caveats: The genetic and exposure-history diversity represented was limited by few donors.

Deep was the level at which the assay was run. Profiling relied on immunoSEQ multiplex PCR, and the TCRdb table lists in-frame clones only, not all of them. This sample has approximately 500,000 clones, with almost 80% found just once. Germline loops: CDR1 SGHNT, CDR2 YYREEE (reference sequence). This CDR3 is built from 15 residues. With 2 bases removed from V and 1 base from J, the gap between germline ends came to 12 bases. This sequence was found in a woman aged 40 to 50 in good health. Some clones in this sample may be carry-over from other donors' samples. The sequencing sample was made of PBMCs. The chain recombines TRBV5-4 with TRBJ2-5, with a possible D match to TRBD2 (6 bases). For the CDR3, the DNA is TGTGCCAGCAGCTTTGAAGGGGAGGCCCAAGAGACCCAGTACTTC. Its protein is CASSFEGEAQETQYF.